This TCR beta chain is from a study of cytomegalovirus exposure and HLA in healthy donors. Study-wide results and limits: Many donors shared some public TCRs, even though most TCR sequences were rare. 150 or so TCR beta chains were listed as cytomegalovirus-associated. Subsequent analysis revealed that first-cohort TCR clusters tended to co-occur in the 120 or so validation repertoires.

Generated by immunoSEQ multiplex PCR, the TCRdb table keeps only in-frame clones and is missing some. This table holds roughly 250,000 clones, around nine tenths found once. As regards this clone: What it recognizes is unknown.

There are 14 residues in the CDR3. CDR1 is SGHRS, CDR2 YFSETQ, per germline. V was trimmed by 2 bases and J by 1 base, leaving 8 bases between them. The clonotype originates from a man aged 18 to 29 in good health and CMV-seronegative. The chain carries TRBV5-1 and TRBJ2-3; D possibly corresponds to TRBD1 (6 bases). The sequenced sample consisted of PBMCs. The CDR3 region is CASSFAGGTDTQYF. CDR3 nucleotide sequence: TGCGCCAGCAGCTTTGCAGGGGGCACAGATACGCAGTATTTT.